There are a few counts of the clone carrying this T cell receptor (beta chain). This record comes from a study of T cells in Graves' hyperthyroidism and ophthalmopathy. What was amplified from RNA transcripts were TCR beta CDR3 regions. The study used the HTBI primer set for a first-round RT-PCR of the TCR CDR3. In TCRdb, the multiplex PCR reads were re-called with MiXCR into one record per CDR3 protein. There are 750,000 to 900,000 distinct CDR3 sequences in the sample; 38% occur only once, and around 10% lies in the top ten. The V and J ends lost 4 bases and 6 bases respectively, with 10 bases between them. Germline CDR1 reads LNHDA; CDR2 reads SQIVND (reference sequence). This CDR3 has 12 residues. The diagnoses drew upon clinical symptoms, serum thyroxine and TRAb, thyroid ultrasound and orbital computed tomography.

The TCR comes from a man aged 18 to 35 with Graves' hyperthyroidism. Specimen: blood. The V gene is TRBV19, the J gene TRBJ2-7; a possible D gene is TRBD1 (6 bases). The CDR3 loop reads CASSTGQLEQYF. The DNA for the CDR3 is TGTGCCAGTAGTACTGGACAGCTCGAGCAGTACTTC.